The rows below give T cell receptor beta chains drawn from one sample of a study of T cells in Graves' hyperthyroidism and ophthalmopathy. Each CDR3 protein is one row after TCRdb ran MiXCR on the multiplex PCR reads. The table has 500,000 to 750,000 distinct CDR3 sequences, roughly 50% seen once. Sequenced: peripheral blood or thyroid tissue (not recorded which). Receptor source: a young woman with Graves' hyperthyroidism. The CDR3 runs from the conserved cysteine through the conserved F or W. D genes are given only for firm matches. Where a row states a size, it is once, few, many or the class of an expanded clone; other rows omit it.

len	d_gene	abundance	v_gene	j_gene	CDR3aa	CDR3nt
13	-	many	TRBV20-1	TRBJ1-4	CSALTGGSEKLFF	TGCAGTGCTCTTACAGGAGGGAGTGAAAAACTGTTTTTT
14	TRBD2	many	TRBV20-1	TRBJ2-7	CSAPPIAGMYEQYF	TGCAGTGCTCCTCCAATAGCGGGAATGTACGAGCAGTACTTC
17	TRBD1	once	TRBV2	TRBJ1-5	CASSELRPGQGNQPQHF	TGTGCCAGCAGTGAACTCCGGCCGGGACAGGGTAATCAGCCCCAGCATTTT
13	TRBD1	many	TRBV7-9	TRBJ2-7	CASSSQTGGEQYF	TGTGCCAGCAGCTCCCAGACAGGGGGCGAGCAGTACTTC
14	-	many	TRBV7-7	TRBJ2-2	CASSLGFNTGELFF	TGTGCCAGCAGCTTAGGATTCAACACCGGGGAGCTGTTTTTT
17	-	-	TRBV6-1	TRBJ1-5	CASSEAQGLYSNQPQHF	TGTGCCAGCAGTGAGGCCCAGGGATTGTATAGCAATCAGCCCCAGCATTTT
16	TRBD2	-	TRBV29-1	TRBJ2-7	CSVGGVTSGNSYEQYF	TGCAGCGTTGGAGGGGTGACTAGCGGTAACTCCTACGAGCAGTACTTC
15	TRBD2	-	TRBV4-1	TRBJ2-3	CASSPGLARMDTQYF	TGCGCCAGCAGCCCCGGACTAGCTCGGATGGATACGCAGTATTTT
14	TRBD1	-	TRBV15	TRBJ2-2	CATSSDRVAGELFF	TGTGCCACCAGCAGTGACAGGGTCGCCGGGGAGCTGTTTTTT
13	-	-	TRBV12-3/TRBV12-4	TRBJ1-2	CVSSLRADYGYTF	TGTGTCAGCAGTTTGCGAGCTGACTATGGCTACACCTTC
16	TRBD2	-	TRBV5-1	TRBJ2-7	CASSLGGRGRLYGRYF	TGCGCCAGCAGCCTCGGGGGGAGAGGGCGACTCTACGGGCGGTACTTC
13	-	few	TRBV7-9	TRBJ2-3	CASSAPRLDTQYF	TGTGCCAGCAGCGCCCCTAGGTTGGATACGCAGTATTTT
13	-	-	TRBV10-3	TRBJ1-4	CAISEGARKKLFF	TGTGCCATCAGTGAGGGGGCAAGGAAAAAACTGTTTTTT
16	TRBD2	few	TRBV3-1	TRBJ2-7	CASSHPGTSQQYEQYF	TGTGCCAGCAGCCACCCCGGGACTAGCCAACAATACGAGCAGTACTTC
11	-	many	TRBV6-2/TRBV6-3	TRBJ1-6	CATATGSPLHF	TGTGCCACCGCGACAGGCTCACCCCTCCACTTT
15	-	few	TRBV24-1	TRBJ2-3	CATSDSRDSPDTQYF	TGTGCCACCAGTGATTCGCGGGACAGTCCAGATACGCAGTATTTT
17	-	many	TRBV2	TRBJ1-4	CASRKAGTLATNEKLFF	TGTGCCAGCAGGAAGGCGGGGACCCTCGCAACTAATGAAAAACTGTTTTTT
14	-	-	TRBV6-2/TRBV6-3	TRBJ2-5	CASSYGEAMQTQYF	TGTGCCAGCAGTTACGGGGAGGCAATGCAGACCCAGTACTTC
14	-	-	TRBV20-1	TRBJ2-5	CSASSPLQRETQYF	TGCAGTGCCAGCAGCCCCCTCCAGCGAGAGACCCAGTACTTC
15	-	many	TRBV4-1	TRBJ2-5	CASSPTIEYQETQYF	TGCGCCAGCAGCCCCACCATTGAGTACCAAGAGACCCAGTACTTC
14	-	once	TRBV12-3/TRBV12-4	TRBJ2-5	CASSSSDRGETQYF	TGTGCCAGCAGTTCCTCGGACAGAGGAGAGACCCAGTACTTC
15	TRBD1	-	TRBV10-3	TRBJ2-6	CAISATGTGGNVLTF	TGTGCCATCAGTGCAACCGGGACAGGGGGCAACGTCCTGACTTTC
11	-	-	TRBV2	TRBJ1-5	CADSSNQPQHF	TGTGCCGACAGTAGCAATCAGCCCCAGCATTTT
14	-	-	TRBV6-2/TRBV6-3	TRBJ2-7	CASSYERAYNEQYF	TGTGCCAGCAGTTACGAGCGGGCCTACAATGAGCAGTACTTC
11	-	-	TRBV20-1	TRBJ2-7	CSASRVVEQYF	TGCAGTGCTTCTAGGGTAGTTGAGCAGTACTTC
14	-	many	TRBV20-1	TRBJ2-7	CSARKRQVSYEQYF	TGCAGTGCTAGAAAGCGGCAGGTCTCCTACGAGCAGTACTTC
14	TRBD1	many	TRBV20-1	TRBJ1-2	CSARNWTGAMGYTF	TGCAGTGCTAGAAACTGGACAGGGGCAATGGGCTACACCTTC
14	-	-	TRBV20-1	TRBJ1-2	CSAPGRITSYGYTF	TGCAGTGCTCCGGGACGTATCACTAGCTATGGCTACACCTTC
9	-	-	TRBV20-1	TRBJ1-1	CSARGGAFF	TGCAGTGCTAGAGGGGGAGCTTTCTTT
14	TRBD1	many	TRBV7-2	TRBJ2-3	CASSLDRGTDTQYF	TGTGCCAGCAGCTTGGACAGGGGCACAGATACGCAGTATTTT
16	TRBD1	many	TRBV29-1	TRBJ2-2	CSVEWAGGANTGELFF	TGCAGCGTTGAATGGGCAGGGGGCGCGAACACCGGGGAGCTGTTTTTT
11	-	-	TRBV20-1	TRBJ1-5	CSADSNQPQHF	TGCAGCGCTGATAGCAATCAGCCCCAGCATTTT
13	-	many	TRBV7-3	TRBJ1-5	CASSLGSGRPQHF	TGTGCCAGCAGCTTAGGGTCAGGGAGGCCCCAGCATTTT
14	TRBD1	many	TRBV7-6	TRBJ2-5	CASSVGQGTLTQYF	TGTGCCAGCAGCGTGGGACAGGGAACGTTGACCCAGTACTTC
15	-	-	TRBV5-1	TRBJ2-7	CASSFTAASGGEQYF	TGCGCCAGCAGCTTTACAGCTGCTTCGGGCGGGGAGCAGTACTTC
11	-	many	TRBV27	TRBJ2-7	CASSNGGEQYF	TGTGCCAGCAGTAATGGGGGTGAGCAGTACTTC
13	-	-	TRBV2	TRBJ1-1	CASSTYSGTEAFF	TGTGCCAGCAGTACCTACAGCGGCACTGAAGCTTTCTTT
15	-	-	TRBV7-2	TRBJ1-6	CASSAPRQSNSPLHF	TGTGCCAGCAGCGCACCAAGACAGTCGAATTCACCCCTCCACTTT
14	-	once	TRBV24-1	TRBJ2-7	CATSDPGQSYEQYF	TGTGCCACCAGTGACCCCGGACAGTCCTACGAGCAGTACTTC
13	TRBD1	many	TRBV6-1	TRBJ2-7	CASSVQGGYEQYF	TGTGCCAGCAGTGTACAGGGGGGCTACGAGCAGTACTTC
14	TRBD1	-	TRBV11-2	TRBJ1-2	CASNPGTGGYGYTF	TGTGCCAGCAACCCCGGGACAGGGGGCTACGGCTACACCTTC
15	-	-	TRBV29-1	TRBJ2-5	CSSDSWGRPQETQYF	TGCAGCAGTGATTCTTGGGGGAGGCCCCAAGAGACCCAGTACTTC
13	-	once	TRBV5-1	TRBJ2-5	CASSFPSEETQYF	TGCGCCAGCAGCTTTCCTAGCGAAGAGACCCAGTACTTC
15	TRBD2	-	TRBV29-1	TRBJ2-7	CSVEDRGLAGVEQYF	TGCAGCGTTGAAGATCGGGGACTAGCGGGAGTCGAGCAGTACTTC
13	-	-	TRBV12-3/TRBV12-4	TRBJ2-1	CASRPDRNNEQFF	TGTGCCAGCAGACCTGACAGGAATAATGAGCAGTTCTTC
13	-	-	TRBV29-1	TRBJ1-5	CSVETGANQPQHF	TGCAGCGTTGAGACAGGAGCGAATCAGCCCCAGCATTTT